A single sample gave rise to the 31 T cell receptor beta chains below, sequenced in a study of control samples from healthy donors and cancer patients. TCRdb's table, derived via immunoSEQ multiplex PCR, lists solely in-frame clones and lacks some. The sample shows 85,000 to 100,000 clones, more than 85% of them seen only once. Sequenced input: blood. All receptors come from a man younger than 35 in good health.

This clone came up a few times. This rearrangement joins TRBV4-3 to TRBJ1-5; 9 nucleotides match TRBD1. CDR3 size: 18 residues. Looked up from germline, CDR1 is LGHNA and CDR2 is YSLEER. Unmatched junction bases numbered 15, after V lost 3 bases and J lost 6 bases. For the CDR3, the DNA is TGCGCCAGCAGCCAGGTCACTGCAGGGGACAGGGTCCCTCAGCCCCAGCATTTT. This codes for CASSQVTAGDRVPQPQHF.

The gene calls are TRBV30 and TRBJ1-2; possibly TRBD1 for D (5 bases). This CDR3 has 13 residues. Germline V gene sequence: CDR1 GTSNPN, CDR2 SVGIG (reference sequence). Deletions cut 5 bases from V and 8 bases from J, with 18 bases between. CDR3 sequence (DNA): TGTGCCTGGGAACCTCGGGGCCGAAGGGGCTACACCTTC. This codes for CAWEPRGRRGYTF.

The V call is TRBV7-9, the J call TRBJ1-2, with 9 nucleotides matching TRBD1. The V gene end was trimmed by 5 bases and the J gene end by 2 bases; junction bases not matched to a gene: 15. This CDR3 has 18 residues. Germline values: CDR1 SEHNR, CDR2 FQNEAQ (reference sequence). CDR3: CASSPRIEDRGRNYGYTF. The CDR3, as DNA: TGTGCCAGCAGCCCTCGCATAGAGGACAGGGGACGAAACTATGGCTACACCTTC.

J is TRBJ2-3 and V is TRBV7-9; the D is unclear. Trimming shortened V by 1 base and J by 3 bases, and 8 bases separated the two germline ends. The CDR3 has 14 amino acids. Germline CDR1 reads SEHNR; CDR2 reads FQNEAQ (reference sequence). The CDR3 loop reads CASSLESRTDTQYF. In nucleotides, the CDR3 is TGTGCCAGCAGCTTAGAATCCCGGACAGATACGCAGTATTTT.

CDR3 sequence: CASSDGTSSTDTQYF. The CDR3 region has the DNA TGTGCCAGCAGTGACGGGACTAGCAGCACAGATACGCAGTATTTT. The chain has TRBV6-4 and TRBJ2-3; 9 bases agree with TRBD2. The CDR3 is made up of 15 amino acids. Germline loops: CDR1 MRHNA, CDR2 SNTAGT. V shed 2 bases and J 0 bases; nucleotides not matched to a gene: 0.

The V gene is TRBV5-5, the J gene TRBJ2-3; D gene uncertain. V shed 4 bases and J shed 0 bases, with 24 bases lying between them. Germline V gene sequence: CDR1 SGHKS, CDR2 YYEKEE (reference sequence). This CDR3 region has 19 residues. CDR3 residues: CASSAPRVLRDDSTDTQYF. CDR3 coding DNA: TGTGCCAGCAGCGCCCCACGGGTCTTAAGGGATGATAGCACAGATACGCAGTATTTT.

CDR3 sequence reads: CASSLVGSRRGDEQFF. As DNA, the CDR3 is TGTGCCAGCAGCTTGGTAGGGTCCAGGCGGGGGGATGAGCAGTTCTTC. V gene TRBV5-6 combines with J gene TRBJ2-1, with 8 nucleotides matching TRBD2. Germline V lookup: CDR1 SGHDT, CDR2 YYEEEE. The CDR3 length is 16 residues. V dropped 0 bases and J dropped 8; count of bases not matched to a gene: 10.

The chain is built from TRBV30 and TRBJ2-7; D perhaps matches TRBD1 (5 bases). Germline lookup yields CDR1 GTSNPN and CDR2 SVGIG (reference sequence). The CDR3 is made up of 16 amino acids. Between the trimmed V and J ends, which lost 5 bases and 2 bases, there was a span of 22 bases. The CDR3 spells CAWSLFGQGRAYEQYF. In nucleotides, the CDR3 is TGTGCCTGGTCCCTTTTTGGCCAGGGCCGAGCCTACGAGCAGTACTTC.

The V gene is TRBV5-1, the J gene TRBJ2-2; unclear D gene. The CDR3 loop spans 16 amino acids. The V and J ends lost 0 bases and 0 bases respectively, with 9 bases between them. The germline CDR1 and CDR2 sequences are SGHRS and YFSETQ. This CDR3 reads CASSLAWTANTGELFF. The CDR3 DNA reads TGCGCCAGCAGCTTGGCGTGGACCGCGAACACCGGGGAGCTGTTTTTT.

V and J are TRBV27 and TRBJ1-1, with D maybe TRBD1 (5 bases). The germline V and J ends were trimmed by 5 bases and 0 bases, with 10 bases remaining between them. The germline CDR1 and CDR2 sequences are MNHEY and SMNVEV (reference sequence). The CDR3 is 14 amino acids. The CDR3 sequence: CASSRGRMNTEAFF. As DNA, the CDR3 is TGTGCCAGCAGTCGGGGGAGGATGAACACTGAAGCTTTCTTT.

The V call is TRBV11-2, the J call TRBJ1-3; D not certain. The CDR3 sequence is 14 residues long. The germline V gene has CDR1 SGHAT and CDR2 FQNNGV. Trimming left V 2 bases short and J 0 bases short, with 5 bases between. The CDR3 region is CASSLRSSGNTIYF. The CDR3, as DNA: TGTGCCAGCAGCTTACGGAGCTCTGGAAACACCATATATTTT.

The V and J genes are TRBV6-1 and TRBJ1-2; D perhaps matches TRBD1 (6 bases). This CDR3 contains 17 residues. V lost 2 bases, J lost 4 bases, and 20 bases lay in between. Germline V gives CDR1 MNHNS, CDR2 SASEGT. CDR3 residues: CASSEIGQGLSGYGYTF. CDR3 sequence (DNA): TGTGCCAGCAGTGAAATCGGCCAGGGGCTGAGTGGCTATGGCTACACCTTC.

The chain employs TRBV20-1 and TRBJ2-3; D remains ambiguous. The germline V and J ends were trimmed by 6 bases and 4 bases, with 8 bases remaining between them. CDR3 length equals 11 residues. CDR1 and CDR2 (germline): DFQATT, SNEGSKA (reference sequence). The CDR3 sequence is CSASSADTQYF. DNA of the CDR3: TGCAGTGCCTCCAGCGCAGATACGCAGTATTTT.

This chain connects TRBV7-9 to TRBJ2-2, with 7 bases identical to TRBD2. Per the germline V gene, CDR1 is SEHNR and CDR2 is FQNEAQ (reference sequence). The J segment lost 0 bases and the V segment lost 9 bases, leaving 10 bases of the junction unmatched. This CDR3 spans 16 amino acids. The CDR3 spells CASTLGLAANTGELFF. The CDR3 DNA sequence: TGTGCCAGTACCTTAGGCCTAGCGGCGAACACCGGGGAGCTGTTTTTT.

V gene TRBV6-5 combines with J gene TRBJ1-1; a weak D match, TRBD1 (5 bases). The V end was cut by 2 bases, the J end by 5 bases, with 12 bases between. The CDR3 runs 14 residues. The V gene's germline CDR1 is MNHEY and CDR2 SVGAGI. In DNA form, the CDR3 reads TGTGCCAGCAGTTACGGGGGAGATGGGACTGAAGCTTTCTTT. It specifies CASSYGGDGTEAFF.

The CDR3 here is CASSARTGVAYGYTF. CDR3 DNA sequence: TGCGCCAGCAGCGCCCGGACAGGGGTGGCCTATGGCTACACCTTC. The rearrangement joins TRBV5-1 to TRBJ1-2; TRBD1 agrees at 9 bases. The CDR3 runs to 15 residues. CDR1 and CDR2 (germline): SGHRS, YFSETQ. The V segment lost 4 bases and the J segment 4 bases; nucleotides outside the gene matches: 8.

The rearrangement uses TRBV4-1 and TRBJ2-1, with no clear D. The CDR3 sequence is 16 residues long. Germline loops: CDR1 MGHRA, CDR2 YSYEKL. Deletions cut 4 bases from V and 10 bases from J, with 23 bases between. CDR3 nucleotides: TGCGCCAGCAGCCCCCCAGACCTGATCCTGGGGAAGGAGCAGTTCTTC. Translating gives CASSPPDLILGKEQFF.

This chain joins TRBV3-1 (or the pseudogene TRBV3-2) and TRBJ2-5; D gene uncertain. The CDR3 is 12 residues long. CDR1 and CDR2 from the germline V gene are LGHDT and YNNKEL (reference sequence). Trimming took off 1 base at V and 7 bases at J, with 7 bases between the two ends. The CDR3 DNA reads as TGTGCCAGCAGCCAAGCCGCTCCGACCCAGTACTTC. Protein sequence: CASSQAAPTQYF.

The chain employs TRBV27 and TRBJ1-1; D possibly corresponds to TRBD1 (5 bases). The CDR3 runs 15 residues. V was cut by 5 bases and J by 4 bases, with 17 bases left in between. Germline CDR1 and CDR2: MNHEY and SMNVEV (reference sequence). CDR3 in DNA: TGTGCCAGCAGTCAAAGGGGCAGACCGAGCACTGAAGCTTTCTTT. Its protein product is CASSQRGRPSTEAFF.

V is TRBV30 and J is TRBJ1-5, with D unclear. V shed 0 bases and J shed 4 bases, with 13 bases lying between them. The CDR3 loop spans 15 amino acids. The V gene's germline CDR1 is GTSNPN and CDR2 SVGIG (reference sequence). The CDR3: CAWSVGTVDNQPQHF. The CDR3 nucleotides read TGTGCCTGGAGTGTTGGAACAGTCGATAATCAGCCCCAGCATTTT.

The rearrangement links TRBV19 to TRBJ1-5; no reliable D call. Per the germline V gene, CDR1 is LNHDA and CDR2 is SQIVND (reference sequence). Trimming stripped 1 base from V and 5 bases from J, with 9 bases between. CDR3 size: 14 residues. CDR3 amino acids: CASSIGFWDQPQHF. The CDR3 nucleotides read TGTGCCAGTAGTATAGGGTTTTGGGATCAGCCCCAGCATTTT.

The chain is built from TRBV6-5 and TRBJ1-1, with D maybe TRBD1 (6 bases). V lost 6 bases and J 7 bases, leaving 18 bases between the germline ends. Germline CDR1 and CDR2: MNHEY and SVGAGI. This CDR3 comprises 14 residues. The CDR3 sequence: CASRPFGGRGEAFF. The CDR3 bases are TGTGCCAGCAGACCCTTCGGGGGGCGAGGTGAAGCTTTCTTT.

This chain links TRBV24-1 with TRBJ2-1; weak D call: TRBD1 (6 bases). V was cut by 4 bases and J by 13 bases, with 10 bases left in between. Germline CDR1 is KGHDR and CDR2 is SFDVKD. There are 11 residues in the CDR3. CDR3 sequence: CATSDLTGQFF. The CDR3 DNA follows: TGTGCCACCAGTGACCTGACAGGCCAGTTCTTC.

This clone appeared a single time. The rearrangement uses TRBV29-1 and TRBJ2-3, with D perhaps TRBD1 or TRBD2 (5 bases each). Germline loops: CDR1 SQVTM, CDR2 ANQGSEA. The V end lost 3 bases, the J end lost 0 bases, and 13 bases lay between the germline ends. The CDR3 is 15 residues long. The CDR3 bases are TGCAGCGTTGACATGGGGGACCTAAGCACAGATACGCAGTATTTT. This translates into CSVDMGDLSTDTQYF.

The gene calls are TRBV2 and TRBJ1-3, with TRBD1 identical over 7 bases. Per germline, CDR1 SNHLY and CDR2 FYNNEI. This CDR3 is 16 amino acids long. V was pared by 8 bases and J by 0 bases, with 10 bases of the junction left unmatched. CDR3 DNA sequence: TGTGCCAGCGGTCCAACGCGGGACAGCTCTGGAAACACCATATATTTT. Translating gives CASGPTRDSSGNTIYF. The entire variable domain, with the rest obtained from reference TRBV2 and TRBJ1-3, is as follows: EPEVTQTPSHQVTQMGQEVILRCVPISNHLYFYWYRQILGQKVEFLVSFYNNEISEKSEIFDDQFSVERPDGSNFTLKIRSTKLEDSAMYFCASGPTRDSSGNTIYFGEGSWLTVV.

The chain joins TRBV4-3 to TRBJ2-1, with D possibly being TRBD2 (5 bases). From germline, CDR1 is LGHNA and CDR2 YSLEER. This CDR3 region has 17 residues. V lost 0 bases to trimming and J lost 2 bases, with 14 bases between them. The chain's CDR3 is CASSQDRSGTTYNEQFF. The CDR3 bases are TGCGCCAGCAGCCAAGACCGGTCGGGAACGACCTACAATGAGCAGTTCTTC.

This chain uses TRBV5-1 with TRBJ2-2, with a possible D match to TRBD1 (6 bases). This CDR3 comprises 15 residues. The germline V and J ends were trimmed by 8 bases and 0 bases, with 14 bases remaining between them. Germline CDR1 is SGHRS and CDR2 is YFSETQ. The CDR3 nucleotides are TGCGCCAGTGTTCAGGGGTCGGCGAACACCGGGGAGCTGTTTTTT. Its protein is CASVQGSANTGELFF.

The chain recombines TRBV3-1 (or the pseudogene TRBV3-2) with TRBJ1-1; D remains ambiguous. The CDR3 spans 16 residues. Per germline, CDR1 LGHDT and CDR2 YNNKEL (reference sequence). Deletions cut 0 bases from V and 0 bases from J, with 11 bases between. The CDR3, as DNA: TGTGCCAGCAGCCAAGATAGGGTTTCCTTGAACACTGAAGCTTTCTTT. This codes for CASSQDRVSLNTEAFF.

The chain uses TRBV15 and TRBJ1-2; D remains unclear. The CDR3 consists of 14 residues. The germline V and J ends were trimmed by 3 bases and 1 base, with 9 bases remaining between them. In germline, CDR1 is LNHNV, CDR2 YYDKDF (reference sequence). CDR3 in amino acids: CATSSTVFNYGYTF. For the CDR3, the DNA is TGTGCCACCAGCAGCACCGTTTTTAACTATGGCTACACCTTC.

The chain couples TRBV14 to TRBJ1-2; no clear D. V dropped 0 bases and J dropped 0 bases, with 11 bases sitting between them. This CDR3 has 16 amino acids. CDR1 is SGHDN, CDR2 FVKESK, per germline. The CDR3 sequence: CASSQDSASANYGYTF. In nucleotides, the CDR3 is TGTGCCAGCAGCCAAGATTCAGCCTCGGCTAACTATGGCTACACCTTC.

This chain uses TRBV3-1 (or the pseudogene TRBV3-2) with TRBJ2-2; D is unresolved. The V and J ends lost 3 bases and 5 bases respectively, with 4 bases between them. The V gene's germline CDR1 is LGHDT and CDR2 YNNKEL (reference sequence). This CDR3 comprises 12 residues. CDR3 sequence (DNA): TGTGCCAGCAGCCAGAAGACCGGGGAGCTGTTTTTT. This encodes CASSQKTGELFF.